Sequencing of this T cell receptor beta chain was carried out in a study of CD8+CD57+ T cells in acquired aplastic anemia (dated by TCRdb to 2017 to 2018). About the study as a whole: Extracted DNA from sorted CD4+ and CD8+ cells averaged about 2.9 ug, ranging from roughly 0.17 to 27.4 ug. CD8+CD57+ expansion was defined as a frequency above the mean frequency observed in healthy subjects.

Flow cytometry had shown CD8+CD57+ cell expansion in the patients selected for sequencing. Every patient had a diagnosis of severe acquired aplastic anemia based on International Study of Aplastic Anemia and Agranulocytosis and Camitta criteria. At the time blood was sampled, none of the patients had received any therapy. The study deep-sequenced TCR repertoires of sorted CD4+ and CD8+ blood T cells from severe aplastic anemia patients and healthy subjects. Patients were enrolled in the USA under clinicaltrials.gov protocols 00001620, 01623167, 00001397, 00071045, 00081523 and 00961064. Ficoll-Paque density gradient centrifugation was used to isolate peripheral blood mononuclear cells. Before DNA extraction, CD4+ and CD8+ T cells were sorted with FACS or magnetic beads. Profiling of TCR beta VDJ combinations and CDR3 sequences used genomic DNA as the template. An Illumina HiSeq 2000 was the platform used for TCR repertoire sequencing. In the source study's methods: Repertoire assessment relied on Simpson's diversity index, CDR3 size and DJ length profiles, and TRBV/TRBJ rearrangement plots. The most abundant DNA sequence in the deep sequencing data was taken as the immunodominant clone. CDR3 amino acid sequences were checked for sharing across subjects and were also compared against the VDJdb database and published repertoires. TCRdb trimmed the raw reads at Q25, called clones with MiXCR and kept productive beta chains. CDR3 protein sequences are deduplicated, and each keeps its most common genes and DNA. Here the V and J calls rest on TCRdb's processing, not on the authors' analysis. For this sample there are 150,000 to 200,000 distinct CDR3 sequences; under 55% appear just once. Clones ranked in the top ten supply approximately 3% of the sample.

What the work shows at the level of the full study, not this receptor alone: Although 25 to 30 CD8+ CDR3 sequences were shared by patients and controls, these sequences appeared highly expressed in patients and within the immunodominant clones of patients. CD8+ Simpson's diversity did not differ significantly between patients and healthy controls (P=0.060).

Points on this clonotype: Its antigen has not been determined. Per-base quality was not reported, and no clone a single base away is much larger than it.

The CDR3 holds 12 amino acids from the cysteine to the phenylalanine. Only the CDR3 region is kept as DNA, spanning 36 bases read in frame from base 1. The germline V gene encodes CDR1 LNHDA and CDR2 SQIVND (reference sequence). V and J are truncated by 11 bases and 2 bases respectively, leaving an intervening sequence of 12 bases. Specimen: sorted CD4+, CD8+, or CD8+CD57+ T cells (not recorded which) from PBMCs. This clonotype was sampled from a human donor with aplastic anemia. The chain links TRBV19 with TRBJ1-2; 6 matching bases give a weak D call of TRBD1. Read as DNA, the sequence is TGTGCCGGGGCGACAGGCAACTATGGCTACACCTTC. This is translated as CAGATGNYGYTF.